This entry lists 2 T cell receptor beta chains sequenced from one sample in a study of blood T cells in healthy people across ages. Primed by a sample-barcoded 5' primer and a J-beta primer mix, a second PCR proceeded for about 6 to 11 cycles. A single record per CDR3 protein comes from TCRdb applying MiXCR to the 5' RACE reads. The sample carries 500,000 to 650,000 distinct CDR3 sequences, approximately 26% recorded once. The data were also submitted as part of a second study, on T cells of mothers and their children.

The sample consisted of blood. The receptors here all came from a boy aged 2 to 9 in good health.

This sequence joins TRBV20-1 and TRBJ1-4, with D perhaps matching TRBD1 (6 bases). Per germline, CDR1 DFQATT and CDR2 SNEGSKA (reference sequence). V was shortened by 6 bases and J by 4 bases, with 15 bases between the two germline ends. CDR3 length: 14 amino acids. CDR3 residues: CSALEGTRNEKLFF. The CDR3 bases are TGCAGTGCCCTCGAGGGGACACGTAATGAAAAACTGTTTTTT.

This clonotype turned up a few times. The CDR3 DNA sequence: TGTGCCAGCAGCTTATTGCAGCGGGAGGGCGATGAGCAGTTCTTC. Residues: CASSLLQREGDEQFF. The chain joins TRBV7-9 to TRBJ2-7; 10 bases are shared with TRBD2. Matching the DNA end better, TRBJ2-1 makes the J call doubtful. Per germline, CDR1 SEHNR and CDR2 FQNEAQ (reference sequence). The CDR3 is made up of 15 amino acids.